Listed below are T cell receptor beta chains from one sample, sequenced in a study of graft-versus-host responses after intestinal transplantation. Profiled with immunoSEQ multiplex PCR; TCRdb holds only in-frame clones, not every one. The repertoire has roughly 40,000 clones, 91% of them found once; the top ten carry around 4.8%. The sequenced sample was PBMCs, obtained 524 days after transplant. The receptors were sampled from a human patient who received an intestinal transplant, so some T cells may come from the graft donor. CDR3s include the opening cysteine and the closing phenylalanine or tryptophan. Fields, in order: V gene, clone size, J gene, D gene, CDR3 protein, CDR3 DNA. D genes are given only for firm matches. Some rows have no size entry. The others give once, few or many, or a class for an expanded clone.

TRBV7-9	NA	TRBJ1-2	TRBD1	CASSLGDRVLYGYTF	TGTGCCAGCAGCTTAGGGGACAGGGTCCTATATGGCTACACCTTC
TRBV7-2	NA	TRBJ2-7	TRBD2	CASSRGGAEQYF	TGTGCCAGCAGCCGGGGGGGTGCCGAGCAGTACTTC
TRBV28	NA	TRBJ1-1	NA	CASSSTGSVMNTEAFF	TGTGCCAGCAGTTCTACAGGGAGTGTAATGAACACTGAAGCTTTCTTT
TRBV29-1	NA	TRBJ2-1	TRBD1	CSVATGVHEQFF	TGCAGCGTCGCGACAGGGGTGCATGAGCAGTTCTTC
TRBV5-1	NA	TRBJ2-1	NA	CASSSGTSSYNEQFF	TGCGCCAGCAGCTCGGGGACAAGCTCCTACAATGAGCAGTTCTTC
TRBV5-6	NA	TRBJ1-2	NA	CASSAGGVYGYTF	TGTGCCAGCAGCGCTGGGGGGGTCTATGGCTACACCTTC
TRBV6-1	NA	TRBJ2-5	TRBD1	CASSETGTGQETQYF	TGTGCCAGCAGTGAGACCGGGACAGGCCAAGAGACCCAGTACTTC
TRBV16	NA	TRBJ2-6	TRBD1	CASSDRGPSGANVLTF	TGTGCCAGCAGCGACAGGGGGCCCTCTGGGGCCAACGTCCTGACTTTC
TRBV4-2	NA	TRBJ1-2	NA	CASSLAGPFYGYTF	TGTGCCAGCAGCTTGGCAGGGCCCTTCTATGGCTACACCTTC
TRBV7-2	NA	TRBJ2-7	NA	CASRGPGLAYEQYF	TGTGCCAGCAGAGGACCGGGACTTGCCTACGAGCAGTACTTC
TRBV5-8	NA	TRBJ2-1	TRBD2	CASSLGTSGNGNEQFF	TGTGCCAGCAGCTTAGGGACTAGCGGGAATGGAAATGAGCAGTTCTTC
TRBV6-5	NA	TRBJ1-5	NA	CASRPGSGHQPQHF	TGTGCCAGCCGCCCAGGGTCGGGGCACCAGCCCCAGCATTTT
TRBV7-9	NA	TRBJ1-4	TRBD1	CASSLRQGPPYEKLFF	TGTGCCAGCAGCTTAAGACAGGGGCCTCCGTATGAAAAACTGTTTTTT
TRBV27	NA	TRBJ2-7	NA	CASSLQLSGEQYF	TGTGCCAGCAGTTTACAGTTGTCGGGCGAGCAGTACTTC
TRBV7-9	NA	TRBJ2-7	NA	CASSLDGSPSYEQYF	TGTGCCAGCAGCTTAGACGGGAGTCCCTCCTACGAGCAGTACTTC
TRBV2	NA	TRBJ2-1	TRBD1	CASRGTLRGLRDEQFF	TGTGCCAGCAGGGGCACCCTCAGGGGGCTTAGGGATGAGCAGTTCTTC
TRBV27	NA	TRBJ2-1	TRBD2	CASSKKREVDEQFF	TGTGCCAGCAGTAAGAAGCGGGAGGTCGATGAGCAGTTCTTC
TRBV4-1	NA	TRBJ2-7	NA	CASSPNGYEQYF	TGCGCCAGCAGCCCCAACGGGTACGAGCAGTACTTC
TRBV9	NA	TRBJ1-6	TRBD1	CASSAQGDNSPLHF	TGTGCCAGCAGCGCACAGGGGGATAATTCACCCCTCCACTTT
TRBV27	NA	TRBJ2-3	NA	CASSLSVLRGFSSTDTQYF	TGTGCCAGCAGTTTATCGGTGCTCCGTGGGTTTAGTAGCACAGATACGCAGTATTTT
TRBV10-2	NA	TRBJ2-7	TRBD1	CASSERNRGAYEQYF	TGCGCCAGCAGTGAAAGGAACAGGGGAGCCTACGAGCAGTACTTC
TRBV7-8	NA	TRBJ2-7	TRBD2	CASSQAGRSYEQYF	TGTGCCAGCAGTCAAGCGGGGCGCTCCTACGAGCAGTACTTC
TRBV25-1	NA	TRBJ2-1	TRBD1	CASSERQGSYNEQFF	TGTGCCAGCAGTGAGAGACAGGGGTCCTACAATGAGCAGTTCTTC
TRBV28	NA	TRBJ2-3	TRBD2	CASSPTQAGAVDTQYF	TGTGCCAGCAGTCCCACTCAAGCGGGAGCAGTAGATACGCAGTATTTT
TRBV5-1	NA	TRBJ1-3	NA	CASSQAGTSGNTIYF	TGCGCCAGCAGCCAAGCGGGGACCTCTGGAAACACCATATATTTT
TRBV4-1	NA	TRBJ2-5	NA	CASSQESGSGVTQYF	TGCGCCAGCAGCCAAGAGTCAGGTTCAGGTGTGACCCAGTACTTC
TRBV19	NA	TRBJ2-7	NA	CASTPDTLSSYEQYF	TGTGCCAGCACACCGGACACTCTTAGCTCCTACGAGCAGTACTTC
TRBV6-5	NA	TRBJ2-1	NA	CASSYSTGRRHNEQFF	TGTGCCAGCAGTTACTCGACCGGGAGAAGGCACAATGAGCAGTTCTTC
TRBV7-3	NA	TRBJ2-3	NA	CASSRVPKDTQYF	TGTGCCAGCAGCCGCGTGCCTAAGGATACGCAGTATTTT
TRBV9	NA	TRBJ2-1	NA	CASSGDSGEQFF	TGTGCCAGCAGCGGGGACTCAGGGGAGCAGTTCTTC
TRBV5-4	NA	TRBJ1-1	TRBD1	CASSWDRDPEAFF	TGTGCCAGCAGCTGGGACAGGGACCCTGAAGCTTTCTTT
TRBV5-6	NA	TRBJ2-7	TRBD1	CASSLGTGHSYEQYF	TGTGCCAGCAGCTTAGGGACAGGACACTCCTACGAGCAGTACTTC
TRBV19	NA	TRBJ2-7	NA	CASSDRQNSYEQYF	TGTGCCAGTAGTGATAGACAGAACTCCTACGAGCAGTACTTC
TRBV6-6	NA	TRBJ1-2	NA	CASSYLPGGSYGYTF	TGTGCCAGCAGTTACCTCCCCGGAGGTAGCTATGGCTACACCTTC
TRBV10-3	NA	TRBJ2-2	TRBD1	CAITAGDRVVPGELFF	TGTGCCATCACTGCCGGGGACAGGGTAGTTCCCGGGGAGCTGTTTTTT
TRBV19	few	TRBJ1-1	NA	CASSIVGIRGEAFF	TGTGCCAGTAGTATAGTTGGCATCCGGGGTGAAGCTTTCTTT
TRBV27	NA	TRBJ2-7	NA	CASSLRARDGTYEQYF	TGTGCCAGCAGTTTAAGGGCCCGGGACGGTACCTACGAGCAGTACTTC
TRBV15	NA	TRBJ2-3	NA	CATSRDPRTQYF	TGTGCCACCAGCAGAGATCCCAGGACGCAGTATTTT
TRBV28	NA	TRBJ2-4	TRBD1	CASSPLQGQMVQYF	TGTGCCAGCAGTCCGTTACAGGGGCAAATGGTTCAGTACTTC
TRBV5-1	NA	TRBJ2-7	NA	CASSSTSGSYEQYF	TGCGCCAGCAGCTCCACATCGGGGTCCTACGAGCAGTACTTC
TRBV28	once	TRBJ1-2	TRBD1	CASRRDPGGYGYTF	TGTGCCAGCAGGAGGGATCCAGGGGGCTATGGCTACACCTTC
TRBV19	NA	TRBJ1-5	NA	CASSPGPSGSQPQHF	TGTGCCAGTAGTCCCGGGCCTTCGGGTAGTCAGCCCCAGCATTTT